This TCR beta chain comes out of a study of T cells in Graves' hyperthyroidism and ophthalmopathy. CDR1 and CDR2 (germline): SGHTA, FQGNSA. The CDR3 is made up of 16 amino acids. The J segment lost 6 bases and the V segment lost 5 bases, leaving 14 bases of the junction unmatched. The investigators amplified TCR beta CDR3 regions from RNA transcripts. HTBI primers drove first-round RT-PCR of the TCR CDR3. TCRdb reanalysed the multiplex PCR reads using MiXCR and keeps one entry per CDR3 protein. The sample shows about 640,000 distinct CDR3 sequences, around 21% of them seen only once. This clonotype occurred a few times. Lactation, pregnancy, other autoimmune disease or uncontrolled infection led to exclusion of patients.

The sample comprised blood. The clonotype was recovered from a man younger than 40 with Graves' ophthalmopathy. The V call is TRBV7-2, the J call TRBJ2-3; 7 bases align to TRBD2. Here the CDR3 reads CASSPAGLGSGDTQYF. The CDR3 DNA is TGTGCCAGCAGCCCGGCGGGGTTGGGTAGCGGGGATACGCAGTATTTT.